These 21 T cell receptor beta chains were all obtained from the same sample, sequenced in a study of T cell repertoires in cytomegalovirus infection. TCRdb used MiXCR to reprocess the reads, holding one entry per CDR3 protein. The sample includes hundreds of thousands of distinct CDR3 sequences, around a third of them seen just once. No antigens are known for them. The source material was cultured PBMCs, sampled from culture after CMV antigen stimulation. The source is a human donor in good health (CMV status not recorded). Some clones in this sample may be carry-over from other donors' samples.

This clonotype turned up a few times. The genes are TRBV5-1 and TRBJ2-5; TRBD1 is a possible D gene (6 bases). This CDR3 spans 15 amino acids. Trimming removed 0 bases at V and 3 bases at J, with 12 bases between. Germline-derived CDR1 and CDR2 are SGHRS and YFSETQ. The chain's CDR3 is CASSLAYRAEETQYF. CDR3 coding DNA: TGCGCCAGCAGCTTGGCCTACAGGGCGGAAGAGACCCAGTACTTC.

This clonotype appeared a few times. The chain combines TRBV7-2 with TRBJ2-3, with D unclear. Germline values: CDR1 SGHTA, CDR2 FQGNSA. V lost 2 bases, J lost 6 bases, and 9 bases lay in between. The CDR3 runs to 13 residues. CDR3 residues: CASSLKLPDTQYF. The CDR3 DNA reads TGTGCCAGCAGCTTAAAGCTCCCCGATACGCAGTATTTT.

The rearrangement uses TRBV5-1 and TRBJ2-7; D is ambiguous. Germline-derived CDR1 and CDR2 are SGHRS and YFSETQ. Trimming took off 0 bases at V and 4 bases at J, with 11 bases between the two ends. CDR3 size: 14 residues. CDR3 coding DNA: TGCGCCAGCAGCTTGGCTCCTCCTGATTACGAGCAGTACTTC. Amino acids: CASSLAPPDYEQYF.

The chain joins TRBV18 to TRBJ2-1, with D unclear. The V end was cut by 0 bases, the J end by 5 bases, with 5 bases between. The CDR3 has 13 residues. Germline CDR1 KGHSH, CDR2 LQKENI. The CDR3 sequence is CASSPPGNNEQFF. CDR3 nucleotide sequence: TGTGCCAGCTCACCACCAGGCAACAATGAGCAGTTCTTC.

This clonotype was counted ten times or more. This rearrangement joins TRBV7-8 to TRBJ2-3; 8 bases align to TRBD2. The CDR3 is 15 amino acids. Germline V gene data show CDR1 as SGHVS and CDR2 as FQNEAQ. V dropped 1 base and J dropped 4; count of bases not matched to a gene: 4. CDR3 loop: CASSLGVGGADTQYF. The CDR3 DNA follows: TGTGCCAGCAGCTTAGGTGTCGGGGGGGCAGATACGCAGTATTTT.

This clonotype was observed a handful of times. The chain employs TRBV28 and TRBJ2-3, with no clear D. The CDR3 loop spans 16 amino acids. In germline, CDR1 is MDHEN, CDR2 SYDVKM. V lost 5 bases to trimming and J lost 0 bases, with 15 bases between them. CDR3 sequence (DNA): TGTGCCAGCAGTGGCTTGGTCCATCTTAGCACAGATACGCAGTATTTT. It yields the protein CASSGLVHLSTDTQYF.

This clonotype has a count of ten or more. The V and J genes are TRBV7-2 and TRBJ2-1; no clear D. The CDR3 has 12 residues. CDR1 is SGHTA, CDR2 FQGNSA, per germline. Trimming removed 2 bases at V and 7 bases at J, with 6 bases between. The CDR3 loop reads CASSLMGNEQFF. CDR3 in DNA: TGTGCCAGCAGCTTAATGGGGAATGAGCAGTTCTTC.

The chain links TRBV3-1 to TRBJ2-1, with 10 bases lining up with TRBD2. V trimming: 4 bases; J trimming: 0 bases; junction bases outside the gene matches: 6. The CDR3 spans 17 residues. Germline assignment: CDR1 LGHDT and CDR2 YNNKEL (reference sequence). The CDR3 DNA is TGTGCCAGCAGCCCTTCAGCGGGAGGGCGCTCCTACAATGAGCAGTTCTTC. Its translation: CASSPSAGGRSYNEQFF.

The CDR3 loop is CSAGARRGQPQHF. CDR3 nucleotides: TGCAGTGCAGGGGCGCGGCGGGGGCAGCCCCAGCATTTT. The chain employs TRBV20-1 and TRBJ1-5; weak D call: TRBD1 (5 bases). The germline V gene has CDR1 DFQATT and CDR2 SNEGSKA (reference sequence). The CDR3 runs 13 residues. Trimming left V 6 bases short and J 7 bases short, with 16 bases between.

The rearrangement joins TRBV19 to TRBJ2-5; TRBD1 might be the D (6 bases). In germline, CDR1 is LNHDA, CDR2 SQIVND (reference sequence). Deletions cut 3 bases from V and 5 bases from J, with 16 bases between. The length of the CDR3 is 15 residues. CDR3 nucleotide sequence: TGTGCCAGTAGTATTAAGGGGGTGGGGTCGGAGACCCAGTACTTC. As protein: CASSIKGVGSETQYF.

This clonotype was recorded many times. The V call is TRBV12-3 or TRBV12-4, the J call TRBJ1-5, with 10 nucleotides matching TRBD1. V lost 4 bases and J lost 3; bases outside the gene matches: 3. CDR3 length equals 15 residues. In DNA form, the CDR3 reads TGTGCCAGCAGTTCCGGGACAGGGGACAATCAGCCCCAGCATTTT. Translated, it gives CASSSGTGDNQPQHF.

The CDR3 nucleotides read TGTGCCAGCAGCTTGGCCTCCGGGACTAATCTCTACGAGCAGTACTTC. It translates to CASSLASGTNLYEQYF. The rearrangement uses TRBV5-4 and TRBJ2-7; 7 nucleotides match TRBD2. V gave up 0 bases and J gave up 3 bases; unmatched junction bases: 9. Germline V gives CDR1 SGHNT, CDR2 YYREEE (reference sequence). This CDR3 region has 16 residues.

The chain joins TRBV6-5 to TRBJ1-1; no clear D gene. This CDR3 has 15 amino acids. V lost 7 bases, J lost 7 bases, and 22 bases lay in between. Germline V gene data show CDR1 as MNHEY and CDR2 as SVGAGI. As DNA, the CDR3 is TGTGCCAGCAACCGACCCTGGGCCAGGCCGAATGAAGCTTTCTTT. It specifies CASNRPWARPNEAFF.

This clonotype was counted between two and nine times. The gene calls are TRBV19 and TRBJ1-3; D perhaps matches TRBD1 (6 bases). The germline V gene encodes CDR1 LNHDA and CDR2 SQIVND (reference sequence). V lost 3 bases to trimming and J lost 0 bases, with 15 bases between them. This CDR3 comprises 17 residues. The CDR3 loop reads CASSIPGQFFSGNTIYF. The CDR3 DNA sequence: TGTGCCAGTAGTATCCCCGGACAGTTCTTCTCTGGAAACACCATATATTTT.

This clonotype occurred many times. The rearrangement links TRBV7-2 to TRBJ2-5; D is ambiguous. Germline-derived CDR1 and CDR2 are SGHTA and FQGNSA. The CDR3 totals 14 residues. Trimming took off 5 bases at V and 2 bases at J, with 12 bases between the two ends. The CDR3 DNA sequence: TGTGCCAGCAGCCCCAGTCGGGTACAAGAGACCCAGTACTTC. Translating gives CASSPSRVQETQYF.

The chain recombines TRBV10-3 with TRBJ2-2; D not resolved. The CDR3 totals 15 residues. Germline lookup yields CDR1 ENHRY and CDR2 SYGVKD. The V gene lost 7 bases and the J gene lost 2 bases, with 14 bases spanning the gap. CDR3 residues: CAINHQEPNTGELFF. DNA of the CDR3: TGTGCCATCAATCACCAGGAGCCTAACACCGGGGAGCTGTTTTTT.

V gene TRBV4-3 combines with J gene TRBJ2-1; TRBD1 matches 7 bases. The V and J ends lost 4 bases and 5 bases, in that order; junction bases with no gene match: 11. The CDR3 length is 16 residues. Germline loops: CDR1 LGHNA, CDR2 YSLEER. This chain's CDR3 is CASSPEANRGNNEQFF. For the CDR3, the DNA is TGCGCCAGCAGCCCTGAGGCGAACAGGGGAAACAATGAGCAGTTCTTC.

This clonotype was detected only a few times. V and J are TRBV2 and TRBJ1-1; no firm D call. There are 12 residues in the CDR3. CDR1 SNHLY and CDR2 FYNNEI come from the germline V gene. V gave up 1 base and J gave up 5 bases, with 5 bases separating them. Here the CDR3 DNA reads TGTGCCAGCAGTGAAGTAAGGACTGAAGCTTTCTTT. This sequence encodes CASSEVRTEAFF.

V gene TRBV7-2 combines with J gene TRBJ1-4; 9 positions agree with TRBD1. The CDR3 contains 15 residues. Looked up from germline, CDR1 is SGHTA and CDR2 is FQGNSA. The V gene end was trimmed by 5 bases and the J gene end by 7 bases; junction bases not matched to a gene: 8. In DNA form, the CDR3 reads TGTGCCAGCAGCCCATTTCCGGGACAGGGTGAAAAACTGTTTTTT. It codes for CASSPFPGQGEKLFF.

This rearrangement joins TRBV7-2 to TRBJ1-6; D perhaps matches TRBD1 (5 bases). Trimming removed 5 bases from V and 0 bases from J, with 14 bases in between. Per germline, CDR1 SGHTA and CDR2 FQGNSA. CDR3 size: 17 residues. CDR3 loop: CASSPLGASSYNSPLHF. CDR3 nucleotides: TGTGCCAGCAGCCCTCTTGGGGCCAGCTCCTATAATTCACCCCTCCACTTT. The variable domain in full, completed from reference TRBV7-2 and TRBJ1-6, reads GAGVSQSPSNKVTEKGKDVELRCDPISGHTALYWYRQSLGQGLEFLIYFQGNSAPDKSGLPSDRFSAERTGGSVSTLTIQRTQQEDSAVYLCASSPLGASSYNSPLHFGNGTRLTVT.

The V and J genes are TRBV7-2 and TRBJ2-1; 7 bases match TRBD2. V gave up 4 bases and J gave up 4 bases; unmatched junction bases: 4. Germline CDR1 is SGHTA and CDR2 is FQGNSA. The CDR3 consists of 14 residues. This chain's CDR3 is CASSYNGGYNEQFF. The CDR3 region has the DNA TGTGCCAGCAGCTACAACGGGGGGTACAATGAGCAGTTCTTC.